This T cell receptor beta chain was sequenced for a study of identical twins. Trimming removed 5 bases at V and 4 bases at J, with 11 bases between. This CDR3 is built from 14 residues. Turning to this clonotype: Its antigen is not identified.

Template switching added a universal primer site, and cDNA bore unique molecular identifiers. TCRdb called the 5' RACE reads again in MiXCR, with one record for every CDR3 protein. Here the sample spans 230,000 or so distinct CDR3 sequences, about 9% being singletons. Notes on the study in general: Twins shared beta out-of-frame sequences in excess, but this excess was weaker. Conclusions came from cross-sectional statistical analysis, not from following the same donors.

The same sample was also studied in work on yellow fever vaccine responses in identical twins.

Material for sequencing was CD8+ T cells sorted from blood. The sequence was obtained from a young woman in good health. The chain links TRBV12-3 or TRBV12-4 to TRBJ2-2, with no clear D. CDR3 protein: CASSPGPGTGELFF. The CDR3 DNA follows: TGTGCCAGCAGTCCTGGACCTGGCACCGGGGAGCTGTTTTTT.